Listed here are 30 T cell receptor beta chains from one sample, sequenced in a study of CD8 T cells in cerebrospinal fluid in Alzheimer's disease. Following a re-call of the 10x single-cell sequencing reads, TCRdb has one entry per CDR3 protein and lacks DNA. The table lists 1,500 to 2,000 distinct CDR3 sequences. Sequenced input: cerebrospinal fluid. These receptors were taken from a human donor in good health.

This clonotype is called medium-sized (0.01 to 0.1%) based on its frequency. This chain's CDR3 is CSAPTGSGRGYTF. This chain links TRBV20-1 with TRBJ1-2; without DNA, the TCRdb call of TRBD1 cannot be checked. This CDR3 region has 13 residues. Germline CDR1 DFQATT, CDR2 SNEGSKA (reference sequence).

This clonotype registers large by frequency. The V and J genes are TRBV11-2 and TRBJ2-7. This CDR3 region has 15 residues. Germline CDR1 is SGHAT and CDR2 is FQNNGV. Here the CDR3 reads CASSVSAVYSYEQYF.

Judged by frequency, this clonotype is medium-sized. The V call is TRBV28, the J call TRBJ2-3; the D call of TRBD1 rests on TCRdb alone, since no DNA is present to check it. Germline lookup yields CDR1 MDHEN and CDR2 SYDVKM. The CDR3 runs to 14 residues. The CDR3 protein is CASSYDRGTDTQYF.

This clonotype is identified as medium-sized from frequency. This chain connects TRBV12-3 or TRBV12-4 to TRBJ2-1; lacking DNA, the TRBD1 call made by TCRdb goes unchecked. The CDR3 runs to 15 residues. This chain's CDR3 is CASSLERGPYNEQFF.

This clonotype shows up as medium-sized by frequency. V gene TRBV27 combines with J gene TRBJ2-5; the TRBD2 assignment by TCRdb is unverifiable without DNA. CDR1 and CDR2 from the germline V gene are MNHEY and SMNVEV (reference sequence). This CDR3 is 13 amino acids long. This CDR3 reads CASSQRVGETQYF.

This clonotype is classed as medium-sized by frequency. CDR3 sequence: CAISDSGTGNSPLHF. The V and J genes are TRBV10-3 and TRBJ1-6; checking the TCRdb D call of TRBD1 is not possible without DNA. Germline V gene data show CDR1 as ENHRY and CDR2 as SYGVKD. The CDR3 contains 15 residues.

Its frequency marks this clonotype as medium-sized. The rearrangement joins TRBV12-3 or TRBV12-4 to TRBJ1-2. The CDR3 length is 14 residues. The CDR3 is CASSPRAGRYGYTF.

This clonotype is deemed medium-sized by its frequency. The chain couples TRBV9 to TRBJ1-1; the D call of TRBD1 rests on TCRdb alone, since no DNA is present to check it. Germline CDR1 SGDLS, CDR2 YYNGEE. The CDR3 is 14 residues long. The CDR3 protein is CASSAGTANTEAFF.

This clonotype is classed as medium-sized by frequency. The rearrangement links TRBV11-3 to TRBJ1-1; the TRBD1 assignment by TCRdb is unverifiable without DNA. Germline V gene data show CDR1 as SGHNT and CDR2 as YENEEA. CDR3 length equals 14 residues. CDR3 protein: CASSPGTGAAEAFF. Full variable domain (remainder filled in from reference TRBV11-3 and TRBJ1-1): EAGVVQSPRYKIIEKKQPVAFWCNPISGHNTLYWYLQNLGQGPELLIRYENEEAVDDSQLPKDRFSAERLKGVDSTLKIQPAELGDSAVYLCASSPGTGAAEAFFGQGTRLTVV.

Judged by frequency, this clonotype is medium-sized. The rearrangement uses TRBV10-1 and TRBJ1-5; TCRdb's D gene call, TRBD1, goes unchecked for lack of DNA. Germline loops: CDR1 WNHNN, CDR2 SYGVQD (reference sequence). The CDR3 is made up of 11 amino acids. The CDR3 region is CATQGNQPQHF.

By frequency, this clonotype is large. This chain connects TRBV7-9 to TRBJ2-7; TCRdb picks TRBD1, but there is no DNA to check that call. The CDR3 extends over 13 amino acids. The V gene's germline CDR1 is SEHNR and CDR2 FQNEAQ (reference sequence). CDR3 residues: CASSPQGSGKQYF.

Its frequency marks this clonotype as medium-sized (0.01 to 0.1%). The chain joins TRBV4-2 to TRBJ1-1. Germline assignment: CDR1 LGHNA and CDR2 YNFKEQ. CDR3 length: 13 residues. The CDR3 region is CASSQDRRGEAFF.

Considering frequency, this clonotype is medium-sized. The gene calls are TRBV5-1 and TRBJ2-7; TCRdb returns TRBD2, unconfirmable since there is no DNA. Germline V lookup: CDR1 SGHRS, CDR2 YFSETQ. CDR3 size: 15 residues. The chain's CDR3 is CASSLEAGLSYEQYF.

Its frequency marks this clonotype as medium-sized. The V and J genes are TRBV5-1 and TRBJ2-7; the TCRdb call, TRBD1, lacks DNA for checking. The CDR3 contains 15 residues. Germline V CDR1 and CDR2: SGHRS, YFSETQ. CDR3 in amino acids: CASSLEPGVSYEQYF.

This clonotype is identified as medium-sized (0.01 to 0.1%) from frequency. CDR3 amino acids: CASSISVDTEAFF. The V and J genes are TRBV19 and TRBJ1-1; with no DNA, the TCRdb D assignment of TRBD1 cannot be verified. Germline V gives CDR1 LNHDA, CDR2 SQIVND (reference sequence). The CDR3 sequence is 13 residues long. The full variable domain, with the rest looked up from reference TRBV19 and TRBJ1-1, is DGGITQSPKYLFRKEGQNVTLSCEQNLNHDAMYWYRQDPGQGLRLIYYSQIVNDFQKGDIAEGYSVSREKKESFPLTVTSAQKNPTAFYLCASSISVDTEAFFGQGTRLTVV.

This clonotype ranks as medium-sized in terms of frequency. This chain connects TRBV5-1 to TRBJ1-3; as DNA is missing, the TRBD1 call by TCRdb cannot be tested. This CDR3 contains 15 residues. Germline lookup yields CDR1 SGHRS and CDR2 YFSETQ. CDR3 sequence reads: CASTSGEASGNTIYF.

This clonotype is classed as large by frequency. The V call is TRBV28, the J call TRBJ1-1. The germline gives CDR1 MDHEN, CDR2 SYDVKM. CDR3 size: 13 residues. The CDR3 region is CASRNTRNTEAFF.

By frequency, this clonotype registers medium-sized. The chain uses TRBV6-2 or TRBV6-3 and TRBJ2-7; lacking DNA, the TRBD1 call made by TCRdb goes unchecked. The CDR3 has 16 amino acids. Per the germline V gene, CDR1 is MNHEY and CDR2 is SVGEGT. CDR3 loop: CASSYPTWGHTYEQYF.

This clonotype is identified as medium-sized (0.01 to 0.1%) from frequency. The chain couples TRBV2 to TRBJ2-7; TCRdb names TRBD2, which stays unverified in the absence of DNA. CDR1 is SNHLY and CDR2 is FYNNEI in the germline V gene. The CDR3 covers 14 residues. CDR3 protein: CASSEDRSLDEQYF.

By frequency, this clonotype is medium-sized. The chain carries TRBV19 and TRBJ2-3; checking the TCRdb D call of TRBD2 is not possible without DNA. Germline V lookup: CDR1 LNHDA, CDR2 SQIVND (reference sequence). This CDR3 is 15 amino acids long. The chain's CDR3 is CASSIVGGGPDTQYF.

Frequency places this clonotype as medium-sized (0.01 to 0.1%). This sequence joins TRBV7-2 and TRBJ2-2; TCRdb returns TRBD2, unconfirmable since there is no DNA. There are 15 residues in the CDR3. The V gene's germline CDR1 is SGHTA and CDR2 FQGNSA. This chain's CDR3 is CASRAGGPGTGELFF.

This clonotype is labeled medium-sized based on frequency. The rearrangement uses TRBV19 and TRBJ1-1. The CDR3 length is 14 residues. Germline loops: CDR1 LNHDA, CDR2 SQIVND (reference sequence). The CDR3 reads CASSISEGLSGAFF.

V usage is TRBV6-1 and J usage is TRBJ1-4. CDR1 is MNHNS and CDR2 is SASEGT in the germline V gene. This CDR3 spans 14 amino acids. The CDR3 reads CASTSPVGTEKLFF.

Its frequency marks this clonotype as medium-sized. The chain couples TRBV9 to TRBJ2-1; the D call of TRBD1 rests on TCRdb alone, since no DNA is present to check it. Germline V CDR1 and CDR2: SGDLS, YYNGEE. The CDR3 runs 13 residues. CDR3: CASSVRAYNEQFF.

This clonotype is deemed medium-sized by its frequency. This chain joins TRBV29-1 and TRBJ1-1. Germline V gives CDR1 SQVTM, CDR2 ANQGSEA. The CDR3 totals 14 residues. This CDR3 reads CSVGVGLTNTEAFF.

By frequency, this clonotype is medium-sized. The chain couples TRBV11-2 to TRBJ1-4; with no DNA, the TCRdb D assignment of TRBD1 cannot be verified. The CDR3 runs 15 residues. Germline CDR1 is SGHAT and CDR2 is FQNNGV. The CDR3 region is CASSPPTETNEKLFF.

This clonotype is identified as medium-sized (0.01 to 0.1%) from frequency. The CDR3 is CASSLATGGAGELFF. The chain has TRBV7-2 and TRBJ2-2; TCRdb calls TRBD1, which cannot be checked without DNA. From germline, CDR1 is SGHTA and CDR2 FQGNSA. The CDR3 covers 15 residues.

Considering frequency, this clonotype is medium-sized. V is TRBV5-1 and J is TRBJ2-5; the D gene TCRdb calls, TRBD1, cannot be checked with no DNA. The CDR3 is made up of 15 amino acids. Germline values: CDR1 SGHRS, CDR2 YFSETQ. CDR3 sequence reads: CASSLDAGDGKTQYF.

This clonotype is labeled medium-sized based on frequency. The chain couples TRBV5-6 to TRBJ1-6; the TCRdb call, TRBD1, lacks DNA for checking. The CDR3 extends over 15 amino acids. CDR1 SGHDT and CDR2 YYEEEE come from the germline V gene. The CDR3 sequence is CASSWQERGNSPLHF.

This clonotype is large (0.1 to 1%) by frequency. The chain combines TRBV6-4 with TRBJ1-1. In germline, CDR1 is MRHNA, CDR2 SNTAGT. The CDR3 contains 13 residues. CDR3 sequence reads: CASSVRANTEAFF.